The TCR beta chain under discussion was sequenced for a study of cytomegalovirus exposure and HLA in healthy donors. Regarding the study as a whole: Another analysis was done later, and it associated roughly 15,000 TCR beta sequences with HLA alleles at 0.05 false discovery rate. Researchers reported from a later analysis that most CMV-associated TCR beta chains appeared HLA-restricted.

Germline CDR1 is SEHNR and CDR2 is FQNEAQ (reference sequence). V gave up 3 bases and J gave up 5 bases, with 19 bases separating them. CDR3 length: 16 amino acids. In the PCR, 60 Vbeta and 13 Jbeta primers were used. The table came from immunoSEQ multiplex PCR; TCRdb's copy has only in-frame clones and leaves some out. Among fewer than 55,000 clones listed, about 70% were seen once. Of note for this clone: The antigen is not known.

The TCR originated in a woman between 45 and 60 years old in good health and CMV-seropositive. The specimen sequenced was PBMCs. The rearrangement joins TRBV7-9 to TRBJ1-1, with a tentative D call TRBD1 (6 bases). The CDR3 bases are TGTGCCAGCAGCTTTAGCCACCTCCAGGGGTATACTGAAGCTTTCTTT. Its translation: CASSFSHLQGYTEAFF.